A single sample is the source of the 21 T cell receptor beta chains below, sequenced in a study of T cell repertoires in cytomegalovirus infection. Each CDR3 protein gets one entry after TCRdb re-called the reads with MiXCR. Among just under 300,000 distinct CDR3 sequences listed, around 10% were seen once. The sample comprised PBMCs. The receptors come from a human donor in good health (CMV status not recorded). Some clones in this sample may be carry-over from other donors' samples.

Only a few counts were recorded for this clonotype. The genes are TRBV6-6 and TRBJ2-5, with 8 nucleotides matching TRBD1. Germline V gene lookup returns CDR1 MNHNY and CDR2 SVGAGI (reference sequence). This CDR3 is 17 amino acids long. V shed 0 bases and J 3 bases; nucleotides not matched to a gene: 9. CDR3 protein: CASSYSILQGDKETQYF. The CDR3 nucleotides are TGTGCCAGCAGTTACTCGATTCTACAGGGGGACAAAGAGACCCAGTACTTC.

This clonotype was observed many times. This chain connects TRBV6-2 or TRBV6-3 to TRBJ2-7; 10 nucleotides line up with TRBD1. J lost 6 bases, V lost 8 bases, and 7 bases had no gene match. Germline CDR1 MNHEY, CDR2 SVGEGT. The CDR3 is made up of 13 amino acids. For the CDR3, the DNA is TGTGCCAGCGGCAGACAGGGGGCGGCCGAGCAGTACGTC. It codes for CASGRQGAAEQYV.

This clonotype has ten or more counts. This CDR3 is CASSYSVDTQYF. The CDR3 DNA sequence: TGTGCCAGCAGTTACTCGGTGGATACGCAGTATTTT. The gene calls are TRBV6-6 and TRBJ2-3; unclear D gene. This CDR3 spans 12 amino acids. From germline, CDR1 is MNHNY and CDR2 SVGAGI (reference sequence). V lost 0 bases and J lost 6, with 4 bases in between.

This clonotype was recorded at least ten times. This chain uses TRBV5-1 with TRBJ2-7; possibly TRBD1 or TRBD2 for D (5 bases each). Germline V gene lookup returns CDR1 SGHRS and CDR2 YFSETQ. Trimming stripped 4 bases from V and 3 bases from J, with 11 bases between. This CDR3 has 13 amino acids. The CDR3 protein is CASSPGLDYEQYF. CDR3 nucleotide sequence: TGCGCCAGCAGCCCGGGGCTGGACTACGAGCAGTACTTC.

This clonotype was counted many times. This chain connects TRBV6-2 or TRBV6-3 to TRBJ2-2; 12 positions match TRBD1. V lost 6 bases and J lost 4; bases outside the gene matches: 6. Germline lookup yields CDR1 MNHEY and CDR2 SVGEGT. The CDR3 sequence is 16 residues long. In DNA, the CDR3 is TGTGCCAGCAGCCGGGACAGGGGGCGCGTCACCGGGGAGCTGTTTTTT. Protein: CASSRDRGRVTGELFF.

Ten or more counts support this clonotype. The V call is TRBV7-9, the J call TRBJ1-5; no reliable D call. The V and J ends lost 2 bases and 7 bases respectively, with 9 bases between them. The CDR3 runs 13 residues. Looked up from germline, CDR1 is SEHNR and CDR2 is FQNEAQ (reference sequence). CDR3 amino acids: CASSLLEWQPQHF. CDR3 bases: TGTGCCAGCAGCTTACTCGAGTGGCAGCCCCAGCATTTT.

This clonotype was found a few times. The chain uses TRBV5-1 and TRBJ1-1; D is possibly TRBD1 (5 bases). V was trimmed by 0 bases and J by 6 bases, leaving 24 bases between them. CDR3 length: 18 residues. Germline assignment: CDR1 SGHRS and CDR2 YFSETQ. The CDR3 coding sequence is TGCGCCAGCAGCTTGGAAGGGTCAGGGAGTAGGGGATTCCCTGAAGCTTTCTTT. Translated, it gives CASSLEGSGSRGFPEAFF.

This clonotype was counted many times. This rearrangement joins TRBV28 to TRBJ2-7; 7 bases match TRBD2. The CDR3 is made up of 12 amino acids. Germline V gives CDR1 MDHEN, CDR2 SYDVKM. The V segment lost 6 bases and the J segment 7 bases; nucleotides outside the gene matches: 6. The CDR3 DNA reads as TGTGCCAGCAGCCTGGCGGGGGAGGAGCAGTACGTC. It translates to CASSLAGEEQYV.

The chain couples TRBV2 to TRBJ2-7; unclear D gene. The CDR3 is 13 amino acids. In germline, CDR1 is SNHLY, CDR2 FYNNEI. The germline V and J ends were trimmed by 5 bases and 3 bases, with 11 bases remaining between them. CDR3 sequence reads: CASSWVIDYEQYV. For the CDR3, the DNA is TGTGCCAGCAGTTGGGTCATTGACTACGAGCAGTACGTC.

This clonotype was seen ten or more times. CDR3 bases: TGTGCCAGCAGCTCGGGACACTCTGGGGCCAACGTCCTGACTTTC. Protein sequence: CASSSGHSGANVLTF. V usage is TRBV7-9 and J usage is TRBJ2-6; tentatively, D is TRBD1 (6 bases). This CDR3 spans 15 amino acids. Germline CDR1 is SEHNR and CDR2 is FQNEAQ (reference sequence). Trimming removed 4 bases from V and 0 bases from J, with 7 bases in between.

The chain is built from TRBV6-2 or TRBV6-3 and TRBJ1-5, with no clear D. V dropped 8 bases and J dropped 4 bases, with 12 bases sitting between them. This CDR3 spans 13 amino acids. Germline values: CDR1 MNHEY, CDR2 SVGEGT. CDR3 region: CASSGLFNQPQHF. In DNA form, the CDR3 reads TGTGCCAGCTCCGGACTCTTTAATCAGCCCCAGCATTTT.

This clonotype was picked up many times. The rearrangement uses TRBV6-5 and TRBJ1-2, with D uncertain. The V and J ends lost 2 bases and 6 bases respectively, with 10 bases between them. Germline-derived CDR1 and CDR2 are MNHEY and SVGAGI. This CDR3 has 13 amino acids. This CDR3 reads CASSYGIVNGYTF. The CDR3 DNA sequence: TGTGCCAGCAGTTACGGGATTGTGAATGGCTACACCTTC.

This clonotype appeared many times. The CDR3 here is CASSYSSGEDQPQHF. For the CDR3, the DNA is TGTGCCAGCAGTTACTCGAGCGGGGAAGACCAGCCCCAGCATTTT. The chain carries TRBV6-2 or TRBV6-3 and TRBJ1-5; unclear D gene. Trimming left V 0 bases short and J 7 bases short, with 13 bases between. The CDR3 covers 15 residues. Germline V gene data show CDR1 as MNHEY and CDR2 as SVGEGT.

This clonotype was recorded at least ten times. In nucleotides, the CDR3 is TGTGCCAGCAGCTCACGACAGGGGAGCTCCTACAATGAGCAGTTCTTC. Translated: CASSSRQGSSYNEQFF. The chain is built from TRBV7-2 and TRBJ2-1, with 8 bases aligning to TRBD1. V lost 4 bases, J lost 0 bases, and 5 bases stayed unmatched. CDR3 length: 16 residues. Germline V gives CDR1 SGHTA, CDR2 FQGNSA.

This clonotype was seen at least ten times. The chain uses TRBV7-9 and TRBJ1-5; 10 bases align to TRBD1. CDR1 SEHNR and CDR2 FQNEAQ come from the germline V gene (reference sequence). The CDR3 runs to 14 residues. Trimming at V came to 8 bases and at J to 4 bases, leaving 5 bases not matched to a gene. The CDR3 sequence: CASARGQGNQPQHF. As DNA, the CDR3 is TGTGCCAGCGCTAGGGGACAGGGGAATCAGCCCCAGCATTTT.

This clonotype was seen at least ten times. V is TRBV7-3 and J is TRBJ2-5; D might be TRBD2 (6 bases). This CDR3 is built from 15 residues. Looked up from germline, CDR1 is SGHTA and CDR2 is FQGTGA. The V gene lost 2 bases and the J gene lost 2 bases, with 12 bases spanning the gap. The CDR3 DNA sequence: TGTGCCAGCAGCTTATCTACGGGAGAGCAAGAGACCCAGTACTTC. It translates to CASSLSTGEQETQYF. Filled out from reference TRBV7-3 and TRBJ2-5, the complete variable domain reads GAGVSQTPSNKVTEKGKYVELRCDPISGHTALYWYRQSLGQGPEFLIYFQGTGAADDSGLPNDRFFAVRPEGSVSTLKIQRTERGDSAVYLCASSLSTGEQETQYFGPGTRLLVL.

There are a few counts of this clonotype. The chain joins TRBV20-1 to TRBJ2-1; perhaps TRBD2 as D (6 bases). This CDR3 is 17 amino acids long. Germline CDR1 and CDR2: DFQATT and SNEGSKA (reference sequence). V shed 5 bases and J shed 0 bases, with 20 bases lying between them. The chain's CDR3 is CSAPRAGRMSSYNEQFF. Written as DNA, the CDR3 is TGCAGTGCTCCCCGCGCGGGGCGAATGAGCTCCTACAATGAGCAGTTCTTC.

This clonotype was seen ten or more times. The chain is built from TRBV7-2 and TRBJ2-2; D remains unclear. The ends were cut back, 4 bases at V and 0 bases at J, with 12 bases in the middle. The CDR3 has 16 residues. Germline V gives CDR1 SGHTA, CDR2 FQGNSA. The CDR3 protein is CASSYRRPANTGELFF. DNA for the CDR3: TGTGCCAGCAGCTACAGAAGACCCGCGAACACCGGGGAGCTGTTTTTT.

This clonotype was seen once. The chain uses TRBV15 and TRBJ1-2, with unresolved D. The V end was cut by 0 bases, the J end by 5 bases, with 7 bases between. From germline, CDR1 is LNHNV and CDR2 YYDKDF (reference sequence). The CDR3 covers 13 residues. CDR3 region: CATSRDSEYGYTF. The CDR3 bases are TGTGCCACCAGCAGAGACAGCGAGTATGGCTACACCTTC.

This clonotype was recorded many times. V gene TRBV7-9 combines with J gene TRBJ1-1; no definite D call. The CDR3 totals 15 residues. CDR1 is SEHNR and CDR2 is FQNEAQ in the germline V gene (reference sequence). Trimming took 5 bases from V and 4 from J, leaving 17 bases between them. Here the CDR3 DNA reads TGTGCCAGCAGCCCCTCGGCCGGTCCGCTCACTGAAGCTTTCTTT. It translates to CASSPSAGPLTEAFF. The full variable domain, in which reference TRBV7-9 and TRBJ1-1 provide the parts outside the CDR3, is DTGVSQNPRHKITKRGQNVTFRCDPISEHNRLYWYRQTLGQGPEFLTYFQNEAQLEKSRLLSDRFSAERPKGSFSTLEIQRTEQGDSAMYLCASSPSAGPLTEAFFGQGTRLTVV.

This clonotype appeared many times. The chain couples TRBV2 to TRBJ1-3; D is unclear. Germline CDR1 reads SNHLY; CDR2 reads FYNNEI. Trimming took off 5 bases at V and 0 bases at J, with 8 bases between the two ends. The CDR3 length is 14 residues. Here the CDR3 reads CASSLEISGNTIYF. The CDR3 DNA reads TGTGCCAGCAGTCTTGAGATCTCTGGAAACACCATATATTTT.